What follows is one T cell receptor (beta chain) and its context. No antigen is known for it. The data stem from a study of T-cell reconstitution after alpha-beta-depleted transplantation in children. Study-wide findings and caveats: From surviving recipient T cells and thymic progenitors came the high day-60 TCRbeta diversity observed in some patients. Fresh T-cell production supplied most of the T-cell counts and diversity seen one year after transplant.

This CDR3 comprises 14 residues. The V segment lost 7 bases and the J segment 9 bases; nucleotides outside the gene matches: 11. Preparing the TCRbeta library involved the use of unique molecular identifiers. MiXCR, applied by TCRdb to the PCR reads, yields one record per CDR3 protein. The sample yields hundreds of thousands of distinct CDR3 sequences, around 15% seen once. The TCR sequence derives from a boy less than two years old who had a stem cell transplant for Wiskott-Aldrich syndrome, so the T cells may come from the graft donor. The rearrangement joins TRBV12-3 or TRBV12-4 to TRBJ2-1, with TRBD2 matching over 8 bases. Specimen: PBMCs, mostly from graft donor cells, collected 360 days after TCRalphabeta/CD19-depleted stem cell transplant. CDR3 loop: CASTERGGDGEQFF. CDR3 sequence (DNA): TGTGCCAGCACCGAACGGGGGGGGGACGGTGAGCAGTTCTTC.